The rows below give T cell receptor beta chains drawn from one sample of a study of blood T cell repertoires in COVID-19. The method was immunoSEQ multiplex PCR; TCRdb's version includes in-frame clones alone and lacks a portion of them. There are about 220,000 clones in the sample; about 78% occur only once, and more than 7% lies in the top ten. Sample: peripheral blood. The receptors derive from a woman aged 70 to 79 with acute or convalescent COVID-19. The CDR3 runs from the conserved cysteine through the conserved F or W. D genes are given only for firm matches. The size entry is marked missing in some rows and otherwise reads once, few, many or a size class.

D,J,V,size,CDR3,DNA
.,TRBJ2-5,TRBV7-2,.,CASSLVSTGSKETQYF,TGTGCCAGCAGCTTAGTTTCGACGGGGTCTAAAGAGACCCAGTACTTC
TRBD1,TRBJ1-3,TRBV19,few,CATVTGGRGNTIYF,TGTGCCACCGTGACAGGGGGAAGAGGAAACACCATATATTTT
TRBD1,TRBJ1-5,TRBV7-9,.,CASSPGQGADQPQHF,TGTGCCAGCAGCCCCGGACAGGGGGCAGATCAGCCCCAGCATTTT
TRBD1,TRBJ2-1,TRBV30,few,CAWSAYRGYIVDEQFF,TGTGCCTGGAGTGCCTACAGGGGGTATATCGTCGATGAGCAGTTCTTC
.,TRBJ1-2,TRBV10-1,.,CASSPSSLEGYTF,TGCGCCAGCAGTCCATCCTCCCTCGAGGGCTACACCTTC
.,TRBJ2-5,TRBV7-9,.,CASSWAVETQYF,TGTGCCAGCAGCTGGGCCGTAGAGACCCAGTACTTC
TRBD2,TRBJ2-1,TRBV11-2,.,CASSLVGTSGGIYNEQFF,TGTGCCAGCAGCTTAGTAGGAACTAGCGGGGGTATCTACAATGAGCAGTTCTTC
TRBD2,TRBJ2-5,TRBV9,.,CASSVGEGSRETQYF,TGTGCCAGCAGCGTAGGGGAGGGGTCCCGAGAGACCCAGTACTTC
TRBD1,TRBJ2-7,TRBV11-2,few,CASSLEGTVRSEQYF,TGTGCCAGCAGCTTAGAGGGGACAGTTCGTTCAGAGCAGTACTTC
TRBD2,TRBJ2-3,TRBV11-3,.,CASSPGLAGGQNTQYF,TGTGCCAGCAGCCCGGGACTAGCGGGGGGGCAGAATACGCAGTATTTT
TRBD1,TRBJ1-1,TRBV6-6,.,CASRRTGEEVEAFF,TGTGCCAGCAGGAGGACAGGGGAGGAAGTTGAAGCTTTCTTT
.,TRBJ2-3,TRBV19,.,CASSIDKGGLSNTQYF,TGTGCCAGTAGTATAGATAAGGGGGGGCTGTCAAATACGCAGTATTTT
.,TRBJ1-2,TRBV10-1,.,CASSEPGAWPTF,TGCGCCAGCAGTGAGCCTGGAGCGTGGCCAACCTTC
TRBD1,TRBJ1-6,TRBV10-3,.,CATTGTGESPLHF,TGTGCCACAACCGGGACAGGGGAGTCACCCCTCCACTTT
.,TRBJ2-3,TRBV3-1/TRBV3-2,once,CASSLTLSTDTQYF,TGTGCCAGCAGCCTTACTCTTAGCACAGATACGCAGTATTTT
.,TRBJ2-1,TRBV18,once,CASSPPNRDNEQFF,TGTGCCAGCTCACCACCCAACCGGGACAATGAGCAGTTCTTC
TRBD2,TRBJ2-5,TRBV7-8,.,CASSHTSGRGYF,TGTGCCAGCAGCCACACTAGCGGGCGAGGGTACTTC
.,TRBJ2-3,TRBV5-1,.,CASSFTVPMEDTQYF,TGCGCCAGCAGCTTTACAGTCCCGATGGAAGATACGCAGTATTTT
.,TRBJ1-1,TRBV6-1,.,CASTTRMNTEAFF,TGTGCCAGCACGACACGGATGAACACTGAAGCTTTCTTT
TRBD2,TRBJ2-7,TRBV6-5,.,CASSYSGGASYEQYF,TGTGCCAGCAGTTACAGCGGGGGGGCCTCCTACGAGCAGTACTTC
.,TRBJ2-4,TRBV12-3/TRBV12-4,.,CASSTDRRIQYF,TGTGCCAGCAGTACGGACAGAAGGATTCAGTACTTC
TRBD1,TRBJ2-7,TRBV3-1/TRBV3-2,once,CASSRRPGQGLYEQYF,TGTGCCAGCAGCCGCCGCCCGGGACAGGGGCTGTACGAGCAGTACTTC
.,TRBJ2-3,TRBV2,.,CASSGYKSDTDTQYF,TGTGCCAGCAGTGGGTACAAGTCAGACACAGATACGCAGTATTTT
TRBD1,TRBJ1-2,TRBV2,once,CASSQTPGQGNGYTF,TGTGCCAGCAGTCAAACCCCGGGACAGGGGAATGGCTACACCTTC
.,TRBJ2-3,TRBV30,.,CAWSGQGGGPQYF,TGTGCCTGGAGTGGTCAAGGGGGGGGACCGCAGTATTTT
TRBD1,TRBJ2-5,TRBV18,.,CASSPRTGEVKGTQYF,TGTGCCAGCTCACCACGGACAGGGGAAGTCAAAGGGACCCAGTACTTC
.,TRBJ2-3,TRBV27,.,CASSFETTSTDTQYF,TGTGCCAGCAGTTTCGAGACAACTAGCACAGATACGCAGTATTTT
TRBD2,TRBJ2-2,TRBV2,.,CASSRTSGGAFGTGELFF,TGTGCCAGCAGCAGGACTAGCGGGGGGGCTTTCGGCACCGGGGAGCTGTTTTTT
TRBD1,TRBJ2-7,TRBV12-3/TRBV12-4,.,CATQGAGYEQYF,TGTGCCACTCAGGGGGCCGGTTACGAGCAGTACTTC
.,TRBJ2-7,TRBV30,.,CAWSVEAASRYEQYF,TGTGCCTGGAGTGTGGAGGCAGCTTCCCGCTACGAGCAGTACTTC
.,TRBJ2-7,TRBV7-9,.,CASSGDIYEQYF,TGTGCCAGCAGCGGGGACATCTACGAGCAGTACTTC
TRBD1,TRBJ1-3,TRBV3-1/TRBV3-2,.,CASSFQLGQERNTIYF,TGTGCCAGCAGTTTCCAACTGGGACAGGAACGAAACACCATATATTTT
.,TRBJ1-2,TRBV19,many,CASSIELGPYGYTF,TGTGCCAGTAGTATAGAGCTTGGGCCTTATGGCTACACCTTC
.,TRBJ2-7,TRBV18,.,CASSPQSSYEQYF,TGTGCCAGCTCACCACAGAGCTCCTACGAGCAGTACTTC
.,TRBJ2-5,TRBV4-3,.,CASSQEDSVQETQYF,TGCGCCAGCAGCCAAGAAGACAGCGTCCAAGAGACCCAGTACTTC
.,TRBJ2-2,TRBV7-9,.,CASSLELTRGTGELFF,TGTGCCAGCAGCTTAGAATTAACCAGGGGCACCGGGGAGCTGTTTTTT
TRBD2,TRBJ2-2,TRBV4-2,.,CASSQDVASGGAGGELFF,TGTGCCAGCAGCCAAGATGTAGCTAGCGGGGGGGCAGGCGGGGAGCTGTTTTTT
TRBD2,TRBJ2-5,TRBV12-3/TRBV12-4,.,CASRTGTRETQYF,TGTGCCAGCAGGACCGGGACTAGAGAGACCCAGTACTTC
.,TRBJ2-5,TRBV24-1,.,CATSAPEQETQYF,TGTGCCACCAGTGCGCCGGAGCAAGAGACCCAGTACTTC
.,TRBJ2-1,TRBV6-2/TRBV6-3,.,CASSLGGEQFF,TGTGCCAGCAGTTTGGGGGGTGAGCAGTTCTTC
.,TRBJ2-3,TRBV29-1,once,CSVEDSSSTDTQYF,TGCAGCGTTGAAGATTCGTCTAGCACAGATACGCAGTATTTT
.,TRBJ1-1,TRBV7-8,.,CASSSSGNTEAFF,TGTGCCAGCAGCTCATCAGGGAACACTGAAGCTTTCTTT
.,TRBJ2-5,TRBV7-2,.,CASSLDYQETQYF,TGTGCCAGCAGCTTAGACTACCAAGAGACCCAGTACTTC
.,TRBJ2-3,TRBV5-8,.,CASSPLGPLAQYF,TGTGCCAGCAGCCCCCTGGGGCCCTTAGCGCAGTATTTT
TRBD1,TRBJ1-6,TRBV6-5,.,CASNQGADTLSPLHF,TGTGCCAGCAATCAGGGGGCGGATACTCTCTCACCCCTCCACTTT
.,TRBJ1-2,TRBV10-1,.,CASSDSGPGAGYTF,TGCGCCAGCAGTGATTCGGGGCCAGGGGCTGGCTACACCTTC
TRBD1,TRBJ2-1,TRBV5-1,.,CASSLGQGAGNEQFF,TGCGCCAGCAGCTTGGGACAGGGGGCGGGGAATGAGCAGTTCTTC
TRBD1,TRBJ2-7,TRBV6-2/TRBV6-3,few,CASSYGTGTGWDEQYF,TGTGCCAGCAGTTACGGTACCGGGACAGGATGGGACGAGCAGTACTTC
TRBD2,TRBJ2-7,TRBV5-1,.,CASSSTSGSYEQYF,TGCGCCAGCAGCTCGACTAGCGGTTCCTACGAGCAGTACTTC
TRBD2,TRBJ2-1,TRBV7-2,.,CASSGSAGLARGVEQFF,TGTGCCAGCAGCGGTTCGGCCGGACTAGCTCGGGGGGTTGAGCAGTTCTTC
.,TRBJ2-5,TRBV9,.,CASTPMATTQETQYF,TGTGCCAGCACTCCAATGGCAACAACCCAAGAGACCCAGTACTTC
TRBD2,TRBJ2-3,TRBV5-1,.,CASTGAGGLRKTDTQYF,TGCGCCAGCACCGGGGCGGGGGGCCTTAGGAAAACAGATACGCAGTATTTT
TRBD1,TRBJ1-6,TRBV30,.,CAWRAALTGGSPLHF,TGTGCCTGGAGGGCGGCGTTGACAGGGGGTTCACCCCTCCACTTT
TRBD2,TRBJ2-3,TRBV4-1,.,CASSQGSYSGGPDTQYF,TGCGCCAGCAGCCAAGGGAGCTATAGCGGGGGGCCCGATACGCAGTATTTT
TRBD1,TRBJ1-5,TRBV4-1,few,CASSYGTDSNQPQHF,TGCGCCAGCAGCTATGGGACAGATAGCAATCAGCCCCAGCATTTT
.,TRBJ1-2,TRBV5-1,.,CASSMDRSGAYGYTF,TGCGCCAGCAGCATGGACAGATCTGGGGCCTATGGCTACACCTTC
TRBD1,TRBJ2-7,TRBV11-2,.,CASSRDSSYEQYF,TGTGCCAGCAGCCGGGACAGCTCCTACGAGCAGTACTTC
.,TRBJ1-5,TRBV7-2,.,CASSFFDSNNQPQHF,TGTGCCAGCAGCTTCTTCGACAGTAACAATCAGCCCCAGCATTTT
.,TRBJ1-6,TRBV6-5,.,CTSRTEYNSPLHF,TGTACCAGCCGGACAGAATATAATTCACCCCTCCACTTT